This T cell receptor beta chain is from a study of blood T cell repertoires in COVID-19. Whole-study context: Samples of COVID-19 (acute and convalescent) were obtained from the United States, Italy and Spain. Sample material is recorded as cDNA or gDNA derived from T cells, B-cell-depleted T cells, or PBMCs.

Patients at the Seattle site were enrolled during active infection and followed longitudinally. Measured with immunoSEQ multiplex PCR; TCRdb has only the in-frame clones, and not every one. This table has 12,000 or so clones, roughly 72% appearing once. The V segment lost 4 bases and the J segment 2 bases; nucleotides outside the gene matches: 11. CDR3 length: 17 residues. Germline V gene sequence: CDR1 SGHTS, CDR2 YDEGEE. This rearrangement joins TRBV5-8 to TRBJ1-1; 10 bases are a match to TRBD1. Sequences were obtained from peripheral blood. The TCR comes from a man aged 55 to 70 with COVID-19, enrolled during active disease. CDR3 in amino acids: CASSPPSGQGRNTEAFF. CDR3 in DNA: TGTGCCAGCAGCCCACCCTCGGGACAGGGGCGTAACACTGAAGCTTTCTTT.